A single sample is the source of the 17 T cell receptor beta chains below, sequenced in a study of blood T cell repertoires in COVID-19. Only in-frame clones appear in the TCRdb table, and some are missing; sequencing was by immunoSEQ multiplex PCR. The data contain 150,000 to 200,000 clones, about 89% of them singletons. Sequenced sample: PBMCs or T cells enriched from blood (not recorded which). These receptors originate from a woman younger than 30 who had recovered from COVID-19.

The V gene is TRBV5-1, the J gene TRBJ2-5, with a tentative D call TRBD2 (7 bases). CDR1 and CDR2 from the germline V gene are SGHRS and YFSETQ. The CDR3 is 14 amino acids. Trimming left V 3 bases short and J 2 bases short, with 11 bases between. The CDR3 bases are TGCGCCAGCAGCTCAGCGGGACAACAAGAGACCCAGTACTTC. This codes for CASSSAGQQETQYF.

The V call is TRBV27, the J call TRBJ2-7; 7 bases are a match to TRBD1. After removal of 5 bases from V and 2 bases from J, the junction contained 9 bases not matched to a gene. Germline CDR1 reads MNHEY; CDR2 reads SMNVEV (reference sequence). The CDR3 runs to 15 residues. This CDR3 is CASSRPGTVTYEQYF. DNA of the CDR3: TGTGCCAGCAGTCGTCCCGGGACAGTTACCTACGAGCAGTACTTC.

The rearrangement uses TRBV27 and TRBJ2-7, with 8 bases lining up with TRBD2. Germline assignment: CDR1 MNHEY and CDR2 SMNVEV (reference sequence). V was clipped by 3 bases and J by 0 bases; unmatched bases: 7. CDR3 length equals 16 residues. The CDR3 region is CASSFLGLENSYEQYF. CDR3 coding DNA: TGTGCCAGCAGTTTCTTGGGACTAGAGAACTCCTACGAGCAGTACTTC.

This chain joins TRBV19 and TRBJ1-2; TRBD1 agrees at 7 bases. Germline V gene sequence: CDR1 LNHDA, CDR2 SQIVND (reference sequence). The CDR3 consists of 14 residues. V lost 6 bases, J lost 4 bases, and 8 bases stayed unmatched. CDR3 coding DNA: TGTGCCAGTAGAGGCGGGACAGCCGGCTATGGCTACACCTTC. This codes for CASRGGTAGYGYTF. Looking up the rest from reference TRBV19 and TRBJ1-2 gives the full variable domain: DGGITQSPKYLFRKEGQNVTLSCEQNLNHDAMYWYRQDPGQGLRLIYYSQIVNDFQKGDIAEGYSVSREKKESFPLTVTSAQKNPTAFYLCASRGGTAGYGYTFGSGTRLTVV.

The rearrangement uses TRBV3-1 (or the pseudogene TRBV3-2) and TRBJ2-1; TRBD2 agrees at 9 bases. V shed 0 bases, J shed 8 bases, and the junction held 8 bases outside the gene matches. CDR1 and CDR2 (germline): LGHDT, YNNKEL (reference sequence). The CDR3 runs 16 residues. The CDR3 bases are TGTGCCAGCAGCCAAGAATACGCGGGGGGGCGGGATGAGCAGTTCTTC. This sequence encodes CASSQEYAGGRDEQFF.

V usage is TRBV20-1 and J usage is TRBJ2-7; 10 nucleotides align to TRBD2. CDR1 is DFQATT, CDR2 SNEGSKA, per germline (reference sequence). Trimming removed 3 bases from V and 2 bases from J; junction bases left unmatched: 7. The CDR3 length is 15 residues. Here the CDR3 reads CSASELAGLTYEQYF. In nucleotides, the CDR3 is TGCAGTGCTAGTGAACTAGCGGGGCTCACCTACGAGCAGTACTTC.

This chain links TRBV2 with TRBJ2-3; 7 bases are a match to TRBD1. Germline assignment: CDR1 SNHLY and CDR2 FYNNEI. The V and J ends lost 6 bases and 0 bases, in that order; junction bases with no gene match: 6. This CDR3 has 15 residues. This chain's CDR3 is CASRAGTVSTDTQYF. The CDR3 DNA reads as TGTGCCAGCAGGGCCGGGACAGTCAGCACAGATACGCAGTATTTT.

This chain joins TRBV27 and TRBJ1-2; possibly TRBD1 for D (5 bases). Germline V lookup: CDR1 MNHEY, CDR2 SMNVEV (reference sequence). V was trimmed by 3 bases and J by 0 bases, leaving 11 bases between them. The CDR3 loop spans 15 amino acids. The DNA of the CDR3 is TGTGCCAGCAGTTTGAGCCAGACAGCTAACTATGGCTACACCTTC. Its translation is CASSLSQTANYGYTF.

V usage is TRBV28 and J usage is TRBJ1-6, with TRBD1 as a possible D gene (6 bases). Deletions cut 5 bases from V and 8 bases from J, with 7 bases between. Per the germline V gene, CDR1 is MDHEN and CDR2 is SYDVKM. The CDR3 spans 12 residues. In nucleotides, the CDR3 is TGTGCCAGCAGTCAGGGGCATTCACCCCTCCACTTT. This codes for CASSQGHSPLHF.

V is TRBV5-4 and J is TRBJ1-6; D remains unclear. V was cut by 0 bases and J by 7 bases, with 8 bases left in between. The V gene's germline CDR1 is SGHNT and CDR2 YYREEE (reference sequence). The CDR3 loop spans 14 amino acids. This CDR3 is CASSLERGNSPLHF. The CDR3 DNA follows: TGTGCCAGCAGCTTGGAACGCGGGAATTCACCCCTCCACTTT.

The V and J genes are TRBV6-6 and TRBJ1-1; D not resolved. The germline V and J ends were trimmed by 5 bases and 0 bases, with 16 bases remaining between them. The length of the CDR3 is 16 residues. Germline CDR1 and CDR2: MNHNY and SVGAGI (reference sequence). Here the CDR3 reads CASSGLGERLNTEAFF. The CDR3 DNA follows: TGTGCCAGCAGTGGACTAGGTGAGAGGTTGAACACTGAAGCTTTCTTT.

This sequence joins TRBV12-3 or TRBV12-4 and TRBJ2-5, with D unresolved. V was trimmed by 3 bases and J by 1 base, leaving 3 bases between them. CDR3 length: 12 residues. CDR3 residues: CASSFSQETQYF. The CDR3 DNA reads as TGTGCCAGCAGTTTTAGCCAAGAGACCCAGTACTTC.

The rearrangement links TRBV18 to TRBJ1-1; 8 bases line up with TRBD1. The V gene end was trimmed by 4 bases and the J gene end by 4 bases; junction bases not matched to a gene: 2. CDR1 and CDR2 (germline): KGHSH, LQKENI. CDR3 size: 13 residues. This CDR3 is CASSRDRGTEAFF. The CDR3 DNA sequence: TGTGCCAGCTCACGCGACAGGGGCACTGAAGCTTTCTTT.

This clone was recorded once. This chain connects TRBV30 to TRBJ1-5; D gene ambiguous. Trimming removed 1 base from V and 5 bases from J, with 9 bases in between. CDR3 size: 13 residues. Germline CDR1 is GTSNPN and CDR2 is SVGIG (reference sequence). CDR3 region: CAWSGGGDQPQHF. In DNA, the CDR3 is TGTGCCTGGAGTGGGGGAGGTGATCAGCCCCAGCATTTT.

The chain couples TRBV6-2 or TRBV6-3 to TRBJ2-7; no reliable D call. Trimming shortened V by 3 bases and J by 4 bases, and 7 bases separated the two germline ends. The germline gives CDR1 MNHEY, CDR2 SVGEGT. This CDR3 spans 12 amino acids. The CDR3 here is CASSYRLYEQYF. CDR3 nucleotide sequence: TGTGCCAGCAGTTATCGTTTGTACGAGCAGTACTTC.

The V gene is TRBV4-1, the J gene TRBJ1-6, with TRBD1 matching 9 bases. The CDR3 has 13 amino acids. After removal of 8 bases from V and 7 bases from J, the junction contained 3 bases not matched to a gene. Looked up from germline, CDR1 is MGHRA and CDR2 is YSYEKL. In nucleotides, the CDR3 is TGCGCCAGCGCGGGACAGGGCAATTCACCCCTCCACTTT. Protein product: CASAGQGNSPLHF.

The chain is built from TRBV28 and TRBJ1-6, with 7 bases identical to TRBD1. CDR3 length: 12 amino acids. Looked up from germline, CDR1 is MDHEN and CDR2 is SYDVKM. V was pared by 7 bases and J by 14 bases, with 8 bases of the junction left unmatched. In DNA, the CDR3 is TGTGCCAGCACCATTGACAGGGACACCCTCCACTTT. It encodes CASTIDRDTLHF. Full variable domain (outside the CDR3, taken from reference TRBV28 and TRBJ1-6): DVKVTQSSRYLVKRTGEKVFLECVQDMDHENMFWYRQDPGLGLRLIYFSYDVKMKEKGDIPEGYSVSREKKERFSLILESASTNQTSMYLCASTIDRDTLHFGNGTRLTVT.